This TCR beta chain derives from a study of regulatory T cells in long-lasting Graves disease. This CDR3 contains 14 residues. Germline values: CDR1 DFQATT, CDR2 SNEGSKA (reference sequence). With 1 base removed from V and 2 bases from J, the gap between germline ends came to 9 bases. At least ten counts were recorded for this clonotype. The time point is: newly diagnosed GD, antithyroid drugs for less than 3 months. PBMCs provided the RNA from which the TCR library was made. CDR3 regions were amplified by Arm-PCR using iRepertoire HTBI primers to build TCR beta libraries. TCRdb re-called the multiplex PCR reads through MiXCR, storing one row per CDR3 protein. The repertoire holds approximately 270,000 distinct CDR3 sequences, with about 18% as singletons. These data are also associated with another study on T cells in Graves' hyperthyroidism and ophthalmopathy. In that study: Uncontrolled infection, other autoimmune disease, pregnancy or lactation led to exclusion.

The sequence came from a woman in her 30s with Graves disease. Sample: peripheral blood mononuclear cells (PBMCs), taken at new diagnosis, from a patient treated with antithyroid drugs. V gene TRBV20-1 combines with J gene TRBJ1-5; the D gene is possibly TRBD1 (6 bases). CDR3 amino acids: CSARVGAGNQPQHF. DNA for the CDR3: TGCAGTGCTAGAGTGGGGGCCGGCAATCAGCCCCAGCATTTT.